A single sample is the source of the 25 T cell receptor beta chains below, sequenced in a study of control samples from healthy donors and cancer patients. This table comes from immunoSEQ multiplex PCR, and its TCRdb copy is limited to in-frame clones, with some not included. The sample records 150,000 to 200,000 clones, about nine tenths being singletons. Sequenced: blood. These receptors originate from a woman in her thirties in good health.

This chain uses TRBV5-1 with TRBJ1-5; the D is unclear. Trimming removed 4 bases from V and 5 bases from J, with 10 bases in between. Germline-derived CDR1 and CDR2 are SGHRS and YFSETQ. The CDR3 totals 13 residues. The CDR3 loop is CASSPGLDQPQHF. The CDR3 DNA sequence: TGCGCCAGCAGCCCCGGGCTCGATCAGCCCCAGCATTTT.

This chain connects TRBV7-2 to TRBJ2-3, with D possibly TRBD1 on 6 matching bases. The V gene lost 0 bases and the J gene lost 3 bases, with 10 bases spanning the gap. The CDR3 has 15 residues. The germline V gene has CDR1 SGHTA and CDR2 FQGNSA. The CDR3 region has the DNA TGTGCCAGCAGCTTAGCTTGGACAGTGACAGATACGCAGTATTTT. Translation: CASSLAWTVTDTQYF.

A single count supports this clone. Other DNA variants within this sample encode the same CDR3. The chain employs TRBV5-4 and TRBJ2-5; 10 bases are a match to TRBD2. There are 15 residues in the CDR3. Losses at the gene ends were 0 bases for V and 3 bases for J; bases not matched to a gene: 2. Looked up from germline, CDR1 is SGHNT and CDR2 is YYREEE (reference sequence). The CDR3 loop is CASSLASGREETQYF. The CDR3 DNA is TGTGCCAGCAGCTTGGCTAGCGGGAGAGAAGAGACCCAGTACTTC.

Remarks on this clone: A read error may produce the germline difference seen at one junction end. The rearrangement uses TRBV5-1 and TRBJ1-3, with a weak D call TRBD1 (5 bases). The V gene's germline CDR1 is SGHRS and CDR2 YFSETQ. The CDR3 extends over 14 amino acids. The CDR3 DNA follows: TGCGCCAGCAGCTTGGCGGGGGAGGGAAGCACCATATATTTT. Protein product: CASSLAGEGSTIYF.

The gene calls are TRBV2 and TRBJ2-7, with TRBD2 matching over 9 bases. Germline CDR1 SNHLY, CDR2 FYNNEI. The trim removed 6 bases at V and 4 bases at J, leaving 4 bases unmatched. This CDR3 is 13 amino acids long. CDR3 amino acids: CASSAGGSYEQYF. DNA for the CDR3: TGTGCCAGCAGCGCGGGGGGGTCTTACGAGCAGTACTTC.

V is TRBV14 and J is TRBJ1-1; 8 bases fit TRBD1. The V gene's germline CDR1 is SGHDN and CDR2 FVKESK. The CDR3 extends over 15 amino acids. Germline trimming cut 2 bases from V and 3 bases from J; bases unmatched to any gene: 5. CDR3 sequence (DNA): TGTGCCAGCAGCCAACCCGGGACAGGAGACACTGAAGCTTTCTTT. This translates into CASSQPGTGDTEAFF.

This clone was recorded a few times. The chain employs TRBV3-1 (or the pseudogene TRBV3-2) and TRBJ2-2; the D call may be TRBD1 or TRBD2 (5 bases each). Per germline, CDR1 LGHDT and CDR2 YNNKEL (reference sequence). With 5 bases removed from V and 3 bases from J, the gap between germline ends came to 7 bases. The CDR3 contains 13 residues. CDR3 in amino acids: CASSGTYTGELFF. Written as DNA, the CDR3 is TGTGCCAGCAGCGGGACCTACACCGGGGAGCTGTTTTTT.

This chain joins TRBV10-3 and TRBJ2-7; 9 bases are a match to TRBD1. V gave up 5 bases and J gave up 1 base; unmatched junction bases: 3. Per the germline V gene, CDR1 is ENHRY and CDR2 is SYGVKD. The CDR3 length is 14 residues. The CDR3 region has the DNA TGTGCCATCAGTATCGGGACAGGGTCCTACGAGCAGTACTTC. The encoded protein is CAISIGTGSYEQYF.

The rearrangement joins TRBV11-2 to TRBJ1-5; a weak D match, TRBD1 (5 bases). V was cut by 0 bases and J by 0 bases, with 6 bases left in between. The CDR3 consists of 15 residues. Germline CDR1 is SGHAT and CDR2 is FQNNGV. The CDR3 DNA reads as TGTGCCAGCAGCTTAGAGGGGGATAGCAATCAGCCCCAGCATTTT. Protein: CASSLEGDSNQPQHF.

The CDR3 DNA is TGTGCCAGCAGCTTGGCCATGGGGACAGTTGCGTACGGGGAGCTGTTTTTT. Translated: CASSLAMGTVAYGELFF. The V gene is TRBV5-8, the J gene TRBJ2-2; 7 nucleotides agree with TRBD1. Germline V CDR1 and CDR2: SGHTS, YDEGEE. CDR3 length: 17 residues. Losses at the gene ends were 0 bases for V and 7 bases for J; bases not matched to a gene: 12.

This chain uses TRBV19 with TRBJ1-4; D is undetermined. CDR3 size: 13 residues. V was pared by 7 bases and J by 4 bases, with 10 bases between. CDR1 is LNHDA, CDR2 SQIVND, per germline (reference sequence). This chain's CDR3 is CASIRGINEKLFF. CDR3 DNA: TGTGCCAGTATACGAGGGATTAATGAAAAACTGTTTTTT.

The V gene is TRBV4-1, the J gene TRBJ2-3; D unresolved. The CDR3 is 15 amino acids. The V end was cut by 0 bases, the J end by 2 bases, with 9 bases between. Germline V gives CDR1 MGHRA, CDR2 YSYEKL. This chain's CDR3 is CASSQDRVATDTQYF. The DNA of the CDR3 is TGCGCCAGCAGCCAAGATAGGGTAGCCACAGATACGCAGTATTTT.

This chain connects TRBV5-4 to TRBJ2-1, with 8 bases identical to TRBD2. With 2 bases clipped from V and 3 bases from J, the junction kept 4 bases outside the gene matches. There are 15 residues in the CDR3. Germline CDR1 and CDR2: SGHNT and YYREEE (reference sequence). The DNA of the CDR3 is TGTGCCAGCAGCTTAGGGCGGGGGGACTACAATGAGCAGTTCTTC. Protein: CASSLGRGDYNEQFF.

The J gene is TRBJ1-4, the V gene TRBV6-6; D is undetermined. This CDR3 contains 13 residues. V lost 5 bases to trimming and J lost 4 bases, with 8 bases between them. Germline lookup yields CDR1 MNHNY and CDR2 SVGAGI (reference sequence). The CDR3 coding sequence is TGTGCCAGCAGTCCCGGGCATAATGAAAAACTGTTTTTT. Its translation: CASSPGHNEKLFF.

J is TRBJ2-1 and V is TRBV24-1; 10 positions agree with TRBD2. Germline V gene data show CDR1 as KGHDR and CDR2 as SFDVKD. This CDR3 has 15 residues. The V gene end was trimmed by 3 bases and the J gene end by 6 bases; junction bases not matched to a gene: 4. The CDR3, as DNA: TGTGCCACCAGTGATCTAGCGGGAGTGGGCAATGAGCAGTTCTTC. The encoded protein is CATSDLAGVGNEQFF.

This chain uses TRBV25-1 with TRBJ2-1, with 7 positions matching TRBD1. V trimming: 3 bases; J trimming: 5 bases; junction bases outside the gene matches: 1. From germline, CDR1 is MGHDK and CDR2 SYGVNS. The CDR3 spans 13 residues. CDR3 DNA sequence: TGTGCCAGCAGTGACGACAGGGACAATGAGCAGTTCTTC. Its translation: CASSDDRDNEQFF. The full variable domain, rest sourced from reference TRBV25-1 and TRBJ2-1, is EADIYQTPRYLVIGTGKKITLECSQTMGHDKMYWYQQDPGMELHLIHYSYGVNSTEKGDLSSESTVSRIRTEHFPLTLESARPSHTSQYLCASSDDRDNEQFFGPGTRLTVL.

The V and J genes are TRBV12-3 or TRBV12-4 and TRBJ1-2; TRBD1 matches at 8 bases. This CDR3 contains 13 residues. V was pared by 6 bases and J by 1 base, with 1 base of the junction left unmatched. The DNA of the CDR3 is TGTGCCAGCAGCGGACAGGGTAACTATGGCTACACCTTC. Translation gives CASSGQGNYGYTF.

This clone was detected only a few times. The chain carries TRBV24-1 and TRBJ2-1; 8 positions match TRBD2. Trimming at V came to 2 bases and at J to 6 bases, leaving 2 bases not matched to a gene. Germline CDR1 is KGHDR and CDR2 is SFDVKD. This CDR3 is 14 amino acids long. The CDR3 reads CATSDSAGANEQFF. The CDR3 DNA is TGTGCCACCAGTGATTCAGCGGGGGCCAATGAGCAGTTCTTC.

V is TRBV12-3 or TRBV12-4 and J is TRBJ1-1; no clear D gene. Trimming removed 3 bases from V and 2 bases from J, with 7 bases in between. This CDR3 has 13 residues. CDR3 amino acids: CASSFSHNTEAFF. CDR3 DNA: TGTGCCAGCAGTTTTTCCCACAACACTGAAGCTTTCTTT.

The rearrangement links TRBV15 to TRBJ1-6; D might be TRBD1 (5 bases). V was shortened by 0 bases and J by 10 bases, with 13 bases between the two germline ends. The germline V gene has CDR1 LNHNV and CDR2 YYDKDF (reference sequence). CDR3 length: 15 residues. This chain's CDR3 is CATSRDGGGESPLHF. CDR3 bases: TGTGCCACCAGCAGAGATGGTGGAGGGGAGTCACCCCTCCACTTT.

This clone was detected once. The genes are TRBV14 and TRBJ1-1, with D possibly TRBD1 on 6 matching bases. The CDR3 consists of 14 residues. From germline, CDR1 is SGHDN and CDR2 FVKESK. The V and J ends lost 2 bases and 4 bases respectively, with 11 bases between them. The CDR3 coding sequence is TGTGCCAGCAGCCAACAGGGGTCGACCACTGAAGCTTTCTTT. It yields the protein CASSQQGSTTEAFF.

This clone was recorded only once. The rearrangement joins TRBV29-1 to TRBJ1-2; D is possibly TRBD1 (6 bases). The CDR3 extends over 13 amino acids. V dropped 7 bases and J dropped 2 bases, with 14 bases sitting between them. In germline, CDR1 is SQVTM, CDR2 ANQGSEA. The chain's CDR3 is CSAPTGANYGYTF. The CDR3 nucleotides are TGCAGCGCCCCGACAGGCGCAAACTATGGCTACACCTTC.

This clone was seen just once. V and J are TRBV27 and TRBJ2-1; 7 nucleotides agree with TRBD1. Germline lookup yields CDR1 MNHEY and CDR2 SMNVEV (reference sequence). CDR3 size: 15 residues. V trimming: 3 bases; J trimming: 4 bases; junction bases outside the gene matches: 6. CDR3 coding DNA: TGTGCCAGCAGTTTGGGGCAGGGGGTTTACAATGAGCAGTTCTTC. Protein sequence: CASSLGQGVYNEQFF.

The chain carries TRBV7-9 and TRBJ1-6; D unresolved. Trimming took 1 base from V and 6 from J, leaving 4 bases between them. The CDR3 totals 13 residues. Germline CDR1 reads SEHNR; CDR2 reads FQNEAQ (reference sequence). The CDR3 reads CASSLVINSPLHF. The CDR3 nucleotides are TGTGCCAGCAGCTTAGTAATTAATTCACCCCTCCACTTT.

The rearrangement joins TRBV6-1 to TRBJ1-6; no reliable D call. The length of the CDR3 is 15 residues. The germline CDR1 and CDR2 sequences are MNHNS and SASEGT. V was trimmed by 2 bases and J by 0 bases, leaving 5 bases between them. CDR3 sequence: CASSELGSYNSPLHF. The CDR3 coding sequence is TGTGCCAGCAGTGAACTGGGCTCCTATAATTCACCCCTCCACTTT.